The clone carrying this T cell receptor beta chain was observed a few times. Antigen: not known. Libraries were prepared by immunoSEQ multiplex PCR; TCRdb keeps only in-frame clonotypes and omits some of them. This sample has some 120,000 clones; 70% to 90% occur once, and the top ten carry around 10%. This specimen belongs to a study of T cell responses to AZD1222 COVID-19 vaccine. In germline, CDR1 is SGDLS, CDR2 YYNGEE. Trimming left V 0 bases short and J 5 bases short, with 11 bases between. CDR3 length: 14 amino acids. Broader study findings: Seropositive at baseline were only a handful of AZD1222 recipients. CD4 TCRs linked to vaccination spanned spike, dominating at 160-218 and 743-854.

The genes are TRBV9 and TRBJ2-5; D is ambiguous. Sequencing was performed on peripheral blood, taken on day 0 of AZD1222 vaccination. This TCR came from an adult in good health. The CDR3 here is CASSVEGSRETQYF. CDR3 coding DNA: TGTGCCAGCAGCGTAGAGGGATCCCGTGAGACCCAGTACTTC.